The rows below give T cell receptor beta chains drawn from one sample of a study of T-cell reconstitution after alpha-beta-depleted transplantation in children. TCRdb processed the PCR reads anew with MiXCR; each CDR3 protein has one entry. The profile covers 420,000 or so distinct CDR3 sequences, with approximately 10% appearing a single time and roughly 6% taken by the ten largest. This material consisted of PBMCs from the stem cell graft donor, taken from the stem cell graft. The receptors originated from a human donor who donated a stem cell graft to a child with acute myeloid leukemia. Each CDR3 is given with its conserved first and last residue. Each record gives: V gene, clone size, D gene, J gene, CDR3 protein, CDR3 DNA. D genes are given only for firm matches. Some rows have no size entry. The others give once, few or many, or a class for an expanded clone.

v_call: TRBV18; clone_size: few; d_call: TRBD2; j_call: TRBJ2-1; cdr3_aa: CASSPIDLAGVNEQFF; cdr3_nt: TGTGCCAGCTCACCAATCGACCTAGCGGGAGTCAATGAGCAGTTCTTC
v_call: TRBV5-4; clone_size: few; d_call: TRBD2; j_call: TRBJ2-5; cdr3_aa: CASSLAGLAGVRETQYF; cdr3_nt: TGTGCCAGCAGCTTGGCAGGACTAGCGGGAGTCCGGGAGACCCAGTACTTC
v_call: TRBV3-1; clone_size: many; d_call: TRBD2; j_call: TRBJ2-5; cdr3_aa: CASSQDPPLAGETQYF; cdr3_nt: TGTGCCAGCAGCCAAGATCCTCCACTAGCGGGAGAGACCCAGTACTTC
v_call: TRBV30; clone_size: few; d_call: .; j_call: TRBJ1-1; cdr3_aa: CAWRPSAEAFF; cdr3_nt: TGTGCCTGGAGGCCCTCGGCTGAAGCTTTCTTT
v_call: TRBV7-2; clone_size: few; d_call: TRBD2; j_call: TRBJ2-7; cdr3_aa: CASSLSGTSGDHSYEQYF; cdr3_nt: TGTGCCAGCAGCTTATCGGGGACTAGCGGAGATCACTCCTACGAGCAGTACTTC
v_call: TRBV6-2/TRBV6-3; clone_size: .; d_call: .; j_call: TRBJ2-1; cdr3_aa: CASSYIPGSTHLGTYNEQFF; cdr3_nt: TGTGCCAGCAGTTACATCCCCGGATCGACCCATCTTGGGACCTACAATGAGCAGTTCTTC
v_call: TRBV7-2; clone_size: .; d_call: .; j_call: TRBJ1-5; cdr3_aa: CASSLLWPPNQPQHF; cdr3_nt: TGTGCCAGCAGCTTATTGTGGCCCCCCAATCAGCCCCAGCATTTT
v_call: TRBV29-1; clone_size: few; d_call: TRBD1; j_call: TRBJ2-3; cdr3_aa: CSVDLTGITDTQYF; cdr3_nt: TGCAGCGTAGACTTGACAGGGATCACAGATACGCAGTATTTT
v_call: TRBV4-2; clone_size: .; d_call: .; j_call: TRBJ2-7; cdr3_aa: CASSPGVYEQYF; cdr3_nt: TGTGCCAGCAGCCCCGGGGTCTACGAGCAGTACTTC
v_call: TRBV24-1; clone_size: many; d_call: .; j_call: TRBJ2-3; cdr3_aa: CATSDRTDGSGTDTQYF; cdr3_nt: TGTGCCACCAGTGACCGGACAGATGGATCCGGCACAGATACGCAGTATTTT
v_call: TRBV7-8; clone_size: .; d_call: .; j_call: TRBJ2-3; cdr3_aa: CASSLQGRGVDTQYF; cdr3_nt: TGTGCCAGCAGCTTACAGGGTCGAGGGGTAGATACGCAGTATTTT
v_call: TRBV5-1; clone_size: few; d_call: .; j_call: TRBJ2-7; cdr3_aa: CASSRTALSYEQYF; cdr3_nt: TGCGCCAGCAGTCGAACAGCGCTCTCCTACGAGCAGTACTTC
v_call: TRBV20-1; clone_size: .; d_call: TRBD2; j_call: TRBJ2-3; cdr3_aa: CCARDLRLAGGGDTQYF; cdr3_nt: TGCTGTGCTAGAGACCTGCGACTAGCGGGGGGTGGGGATACGCAGTATTTT
v_call: TRBV20-1; clone_size: few; d_call: TRBD1; j_call: TRBJ1-4; cdr3_aa: CSAAVGQVNEKLFF; cdr3_nt: TGCAGTGCTGCCGTGGGACAGGTTAATGAAAAACTGTTTTTT
v_call: TRBV6-2/TRBV6-3; clone_size: few; d_call: TRBD2; j_call: TRBJ2-5; cdr3_aa: CASSRYPTSGSGGPMETQYF; cdr3_nt: TGTGCCAGCAGTCGCTACCCGACTAGCGGGAGTGGAGGGCCGATGGAGACCCAGTACTTC
v_call: TRBV6-1; clone_size: .; d_call: TRBD1; j_call: TRBJ1-4; cdr3_aa: CASRAEQGMSEKLFF; cdr3_nt: TGTGCCAGCAGGGCGGAACAGGGGATGAGTGAAAAACTGTTTTTT
v_call: TRBV10-3; clone_size: .; d_call: .; j_call: TRBJ2-7; cdr3_aa: CAISGSGQGLYEQYF; cdr3_nt: TGTGCCATCAGTGGATCGGGCCAGGGGCTCTACGAGCAGTACTTC
v_call: TRBV6-5; clone_size: many; d_call: .; j_call: TRBJ2-4; cdr3_aa: CASSLTLGGGNIQYF; cdr3_nt: TGTGCCAGCAGTTTAACCCTCGGGGGCGGGAACATTCAGTACTTC